This T cell receptor beta chain derives from a study of blood T cell repertoires in COVID-19. The wider study: Both acute and convalescent COVID-19 samples were obtained from the United States, Italy and Spain.

Original methodology: Reference gene primer amplification yielded estimated nucleated cell counts. Clones were read by immunoSEQ multiplex PCR, and TCRdb kept only the in-frame ones, dropping some. V and J calls and clone size are those listed in that table; D and trimming were worked out from the DNA. This table has 45,000 to 55,000 clones, roughly 84% appearing once. The sequence came from a middle-aged man with acute or convalescent COVID-19. What was sequenced was peripheral blood.

The CDR3 nucleotides are TGTGCCAGCAGTTCGCCCGGGACAAGGATGCAGTACTTC. It yields the protein CASSSPGTRMQYF. The chain employs TRBV6-5 and TRBJ2-7, with TRBD1 as a possible D gene (6 bases). V lost 4 bases and J 9 bases, leaving 16 bases between the germline ends. The germline CDR1 and CDR2 sequences are MNHEY and SVGAGI. The CDR3 extends over 13 amino acids.